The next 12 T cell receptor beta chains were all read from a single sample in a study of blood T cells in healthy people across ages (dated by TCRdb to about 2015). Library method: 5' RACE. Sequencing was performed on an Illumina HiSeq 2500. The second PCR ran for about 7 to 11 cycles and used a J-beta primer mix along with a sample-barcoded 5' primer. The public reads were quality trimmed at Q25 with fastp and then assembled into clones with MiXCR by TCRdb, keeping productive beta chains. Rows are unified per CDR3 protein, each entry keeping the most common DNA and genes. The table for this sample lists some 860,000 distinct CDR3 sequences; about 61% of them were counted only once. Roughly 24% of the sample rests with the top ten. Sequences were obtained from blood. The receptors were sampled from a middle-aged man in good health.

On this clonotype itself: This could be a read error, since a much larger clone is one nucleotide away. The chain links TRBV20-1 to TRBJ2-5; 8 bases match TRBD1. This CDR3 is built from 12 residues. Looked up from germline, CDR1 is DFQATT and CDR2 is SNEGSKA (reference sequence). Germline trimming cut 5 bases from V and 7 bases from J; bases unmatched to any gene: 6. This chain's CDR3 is CSASQTGGTQYF. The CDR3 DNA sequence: TGCAGTGCTTCACAAACAGGGGGGACCCAGTACTTC.

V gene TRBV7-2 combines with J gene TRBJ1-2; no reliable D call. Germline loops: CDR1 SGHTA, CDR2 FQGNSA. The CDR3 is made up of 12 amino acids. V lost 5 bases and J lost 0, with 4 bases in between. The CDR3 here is CASSAPNYGYTF. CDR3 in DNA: TGTGCCAGCAGCGCCCCTAACTATGGCTACACCTTC. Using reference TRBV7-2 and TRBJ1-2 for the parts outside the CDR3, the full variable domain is GAGVSQSPSNKVTEKGKDVELRCDPISGHTALYWYRQSLGQGLEFLIYFQGNSAPDKSGLPSDRFSAERTGGSVSTLTIQRTQQEDSAVYLCASSAPNYGYTFGSGTRLTVV.

This CDR3 is CASSRPLVRPGELFF. In DNA form, the CDR3 reads TGTGCCAGCTCCCGACCCTTGGTCAGACCCGGGGAGCTGTTTTTT. V and J are TRBV28 and TRBJ2-2; D not certain. Trimming removed 8 bases from V and 6 bases from J, with 19 bases in between. Looked up from germline, CDR1 is MDHEN and CDR2 is SYDVKM. This CDR3 contains 15 residues.

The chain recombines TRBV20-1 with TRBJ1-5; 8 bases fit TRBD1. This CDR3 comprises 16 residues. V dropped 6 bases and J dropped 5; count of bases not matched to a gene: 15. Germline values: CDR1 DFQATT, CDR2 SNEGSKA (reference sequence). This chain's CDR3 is CSAIHTGTGFDQPQHF. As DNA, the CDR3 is TGCAGTGCCATTCATACCGGGACAGGATTTGATCAGCCCCAGCATTTT.

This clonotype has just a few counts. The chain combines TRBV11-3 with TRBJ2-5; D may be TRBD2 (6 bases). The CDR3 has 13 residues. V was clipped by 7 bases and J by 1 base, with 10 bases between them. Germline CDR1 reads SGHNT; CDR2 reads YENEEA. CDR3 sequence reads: CASTSGPQETQYF. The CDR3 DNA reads TGTGCCAGCACCAGCGGGCCCCAAGAGACCCAGTACTTC.

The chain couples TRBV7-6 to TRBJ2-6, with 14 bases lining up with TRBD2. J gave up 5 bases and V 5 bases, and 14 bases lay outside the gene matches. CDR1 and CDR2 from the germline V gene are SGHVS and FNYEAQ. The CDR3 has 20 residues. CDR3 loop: CASSPSPGLAGVSRANVLTF. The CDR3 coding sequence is TGTGCCAGCAGCCCCTCGCCGGGACTAGCGGGGGTCTCAAGGGCCAACGTCCTGACTTTC. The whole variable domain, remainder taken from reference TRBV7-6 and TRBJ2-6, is GAGVSQSPRYKVTKRGQDVALRCDPISGHVSLYWYRQALGQGPEFLTYFNYEAQQDKSGLPNDRFSAERPEGSISTLTIQRTEQRDSAMYRCASSPSPGLAGVSRANVLTFGAGSRLTVL.

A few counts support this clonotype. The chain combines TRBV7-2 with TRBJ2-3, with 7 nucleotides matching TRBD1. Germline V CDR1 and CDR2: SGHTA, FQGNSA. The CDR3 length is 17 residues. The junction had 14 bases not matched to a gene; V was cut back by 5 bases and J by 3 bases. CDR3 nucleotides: TGTGCCAGCAGCCCACGAACTCCGGGACAGATAACAGATACGCAGTATTTT. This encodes CASSPRTPGQITDTQYF.

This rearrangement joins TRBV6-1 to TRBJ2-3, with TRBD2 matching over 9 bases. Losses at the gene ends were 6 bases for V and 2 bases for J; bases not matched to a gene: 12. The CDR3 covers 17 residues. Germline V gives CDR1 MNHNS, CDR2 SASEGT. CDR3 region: CASSLLWLAGTTDTQYF. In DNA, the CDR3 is TGTGCCAGCAGCCTCCTCTGGCTAGCGGGGACCACAGATACGCAGTATTTT.

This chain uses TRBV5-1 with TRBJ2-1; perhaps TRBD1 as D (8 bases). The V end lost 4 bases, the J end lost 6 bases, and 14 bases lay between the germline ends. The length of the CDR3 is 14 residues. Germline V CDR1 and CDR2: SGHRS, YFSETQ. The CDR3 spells CASSQQGGANEQFF. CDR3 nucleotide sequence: TGCGCCAGCAGCCAACAGGGGGGGGCCAATGAGCAGTTCTTC.

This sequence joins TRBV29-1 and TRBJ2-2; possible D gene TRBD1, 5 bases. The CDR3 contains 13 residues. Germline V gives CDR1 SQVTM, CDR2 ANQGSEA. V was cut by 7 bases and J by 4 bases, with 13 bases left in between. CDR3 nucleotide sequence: TGCAGCGCGAACACAGGAGCCACCGGGGAGCTGTTTTTT. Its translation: CSANTGATGELFF.

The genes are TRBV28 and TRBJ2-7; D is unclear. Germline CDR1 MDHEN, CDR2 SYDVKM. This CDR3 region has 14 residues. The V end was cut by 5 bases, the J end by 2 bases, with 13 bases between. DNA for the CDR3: TGTGCCAGCAGTAGGTCAGGCCTTACCTACGAGCAGTACTTC. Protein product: CASSRSGLTYEQYF.

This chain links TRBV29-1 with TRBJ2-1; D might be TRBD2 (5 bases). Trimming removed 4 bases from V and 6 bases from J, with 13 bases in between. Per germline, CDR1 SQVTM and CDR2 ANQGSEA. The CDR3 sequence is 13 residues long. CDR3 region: CSVAWVEGNEQFF. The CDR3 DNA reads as TGCAGCGTTGCCTGGGTAGAGGGCAATGAGCAGTTCTTC.